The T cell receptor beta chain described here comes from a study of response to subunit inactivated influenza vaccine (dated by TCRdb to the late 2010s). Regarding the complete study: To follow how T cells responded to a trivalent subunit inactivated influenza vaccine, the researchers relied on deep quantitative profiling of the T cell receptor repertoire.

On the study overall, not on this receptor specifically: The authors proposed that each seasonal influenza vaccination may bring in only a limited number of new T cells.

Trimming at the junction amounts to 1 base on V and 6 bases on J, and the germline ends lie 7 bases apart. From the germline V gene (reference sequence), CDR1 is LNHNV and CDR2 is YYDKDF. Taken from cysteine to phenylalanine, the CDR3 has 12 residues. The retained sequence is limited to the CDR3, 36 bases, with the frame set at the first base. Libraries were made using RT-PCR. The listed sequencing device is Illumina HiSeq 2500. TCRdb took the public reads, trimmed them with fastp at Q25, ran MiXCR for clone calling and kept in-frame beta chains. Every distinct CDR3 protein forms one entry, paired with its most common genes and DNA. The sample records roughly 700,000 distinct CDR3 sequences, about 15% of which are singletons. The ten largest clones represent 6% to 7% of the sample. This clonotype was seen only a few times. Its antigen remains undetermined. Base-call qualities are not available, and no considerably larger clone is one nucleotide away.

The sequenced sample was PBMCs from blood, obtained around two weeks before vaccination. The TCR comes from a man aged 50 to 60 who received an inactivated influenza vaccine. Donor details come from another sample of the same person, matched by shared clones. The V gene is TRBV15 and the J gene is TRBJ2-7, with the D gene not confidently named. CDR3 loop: CATSRASGEQYF. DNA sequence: TGTGCCACCAGCAGAGCTTCAGGCGAGCAGTACTTC.